This T cell receptor (beta chain) was retrieved from a study of blood T cells in healthy people across ages. CDR3 length: 16 amino acids. Per germline, CDR1 MNHEY and CDR2 SVGEGT. With V trimmed by 4 bases and J by 0 bases, 3 bases remained unmatched. Sample-barcoded 5' priming and a J-beta primer mix drove a second PCR of roughly 7 to 11 cycles. TCRdb re-analysed the 5' RACE reads in MiXCR, keeping a single row per CDR3 protein. The sample has about 780,000 distinct CDR3 sequences, approximately 59% seen once; the top ten hold 25% to 30%. The sequenced sample consisted of blood. The chain employs TRBV6-2 or TRBV6-3 and TRBJ1-4, with 9 bases that match TRBD1. The TCR was taken from a man aged 30-40 years in good health. CDR3 protein: CASSSGQGATNEKLFF. CDR3 DNA sequence: TGTGCCAGCAGTTCGGGACAGGGCGCAACTAATGAAAAACTGTTTTTT.